This TCR beta chain appears in the sequencing data of a study of T cell repertoires in cytomegalovirus infection. Turning to the study itself: Public TCR beta signatures provided an indication of both CMV infection and a matching HLA type.

TCRdb passed the reads through MiXCR, listing each CDR3 protein once. This table has about 180,000 distinct CDR3 sequences, approximately 14% appearing once. The CDR3 length is 14 residues. Trimming took off 3 bases at V and 8 bases at J, with 14 bases between the two ends. CDR1 MDHEN and CDR2 SYDVKM come from the germline V gene. The specimen sequenced was PBMCs. The source is a human donor in good health (CMV status not recorded). Some clones in this sample may be carry-over from other donors' samples. This chain joins TRBV28 and TRBJ1-5; D may be TRBD1 (6 bases). The CDR3 reads CASSFGGREKPQHF. The CDR3, as DNA: TGTGCCAGCAGTTTTGGGGGCAGGGAGAAGCCCCAGCATTTT.